Each of the 22 T cell receptor beta chains below was sequenced from the same sample in a study of a mutant IDH1 vaccine in newly diagnosed glioma. Regarding time point: week 5, during vaccination. In every dose of vaccine, 300 ug of mutant IDH1 20-mer peptide was given alongside topical imiquimod. The repertoire was sequenced with immunoSEQ multiplex PCR; TCRdb's copy has only in-frame clones and lacks some. This sample has over 50,000 clones; 81% occur once, and the top ten carry under 3.5%. No cognate antigen is known for these TCRs. Here the sequenced sample was PBMCs, taken from a glioma patient whose treatment included an IDH1 peptide vaccine. The receptors stem from a man aged 25-45 years with glioma.

The CDR3 protein is CSVGQEGGRSGGDTQYF. The CDR3 coding sequence is TGCAGCGTTGGGCAAGAGGGGGGTAGGTCCGGAGGGGATACGCAGTATTTT. V is TRBV29-1 and J is TRBJ2-3; possibly TRBD1 or TRBD2 for D (6 bases each). Trimming removed 4 bases from V and 6 bases from J, with 26 bases in between. The CDR3 loop spans 17 amino acids. CDR1 SQVTM and CDR2 ANQGSEA come from the germline V gene.

The rearrangement joins TRBV6-5 to TRBJ2-1, with a tentative D call TRBD1 (5 bases). Trimming took off 6 bases at V and 10 bases at J, with 16 bases between the two ends. CDR3 length: 13 residues. Per germline, CDR1 MNHEY and CDR2 SVGAGI. CDR3 residues: CASRDPGRGEQFF. DNA of the CDR3: TGTGCCAGCAGGGATCCCGGAAGGGGCGAGCAGTTCTTC.

In this sample, this clone turned up once. The chain couples TRBV5-1 to TRBJ2-7, with 10 bases lining up with TRBD2. The V segment lost 4 bases and the J segment 2 bases; nucleotides outside the gene matches: 6. This CDR3 is built from 15 residues. Germline V gene lookup returns CDR1 SGHRS and CDR2 YFSETQ. The CDR3 DNA sequence: TGCGCCAGCAGCCCTAGCGGGGGAAAAACCTACGAGCAGTACTTC. Translating gives CASSPSGGKTYEQYF.

Only one count was recorded for this clone. The chain combines TRBV27 with TRBJ2-5; D might be TRBD2 (5 bases). Germline V gene sequence: CDR1 MNHEY, CDR2 SMNVEV (reference sequence). V was clipped by 4 bases and J by 4 bases, with 19 bases between them. The CDR3 has 16 amino acids. The CDR3 reads CASSSGNPFGGETQYF. The CDR3 DNA sequence: TGTGCCAGCAGTTCGGGGAACCCCTTTGGAGGAGAGACCCAGTACTTC.

This clone occurred once. The CDR3 nucleotides read TGCGCCAGCAGCCGACTACAGGGGGATGCCCAAGAGACCCAGTACTTC. Translating it yields CASSRLQGDAQETQYF. The chain is built from TRBV4-1 and TRBJ2-5; TRBD1 agrees at 8 bases. V gave up 4 bases and J gave up 1 base; unmatched junction bases: 8. The CDR3 loop spans 16 amino acids. The V gene's germline CDR1 is MGHRA and CDR2 YSYEKL.

The chain is built from TRBV19 and TRBJ2-3; perhaps TRBD2 as D (5 bases). This CDR3 is 13 amino acids long. Germline V gives CDR1 LNHDA, CDR2 SQIVND (reference sequence). V was pared by 3 bases and J by 6 bases, with 10 bases between. This chain's CDR3 is CASSILAGDTQYF. The CDR3 DNA reads as TGTGCCAGTAGTATCCTAGCCGGGGATACGCAGTATTTT.

The J gene is TRBJ1-1, the V gene TRBV29-1; no clear D. This CDR3 is built from 13 residues. V gave up 3 bases and J gave up 1 base, with 9 bases separating them. Germline V gene data show CDR1 as SQVTM and CDR2 as ANQGSEA. The CDR3 DNA reads as TGCAGCGTTGAGGTACAGCCGAACACTGAAGCTTTCTTT. It encodes CSVEVQPNTEAFF.

V usage is TRBV2 and J usage is TRBJ2-1; unclear D gene. Trimming left V 2 bases short and J 0 bases short, with 8 bases between. The length of the CDR3 is 15 residues. Germline V lookup: CDR1 SNHLY, CDR2 FYNNEI. This chain's CDR3 is CASSERPLSYNEQFF. The CDR3 bases are TGTGCCAGCAGTGAACGGCCGCTCTCCTACAATGAGCAGTTCTTC.

The chain joins TRBV5-1 to TRBJ1-1; D is ambiguous. Trimming took off 0 bases at V and 0 bases at J, with 9 bases between the two ends. Germline V gives CDR1 SGHRS, CDR2 YFSETQ. The CDR3 is 15 amino acids. CDR3 region: CASSLALGMNTEAFF. The CDR3 DNA is TGCGCCAGCAGCTTGGCCTTAGGGATGAACACTGAAGCTTTCTTT.

This clone was found a few times. This chain joins TRBV5-1 and TRBJ1-5, with 7 nucleotides matching TRBD1. The J segment lost 0 bases and the V segment lost 2 bases, leaving 8 bases of the junction unmatched. Germline V lookup: CDR1 SGHRS, CDR2 YFSETQ. The CDR3 is made up of 17 amino acids. CDR3 in amino acids: CASSLSGRDSSNQPQHF. CDR3 bases: TGCGCCAGCAGCTTATCTGGGCGGGACAGTAGCAATCAGCCCCAGCATTTT.

Of note for this clone: Other DNA sequences from this sample encode an identical CDR3 as well. The rearrangement uses TRBV11-2 and TRBJ2-5; possible D gene TRBD2, 6 bases. This CDR3 is 16 amino acids long. Looked up from germline, CDR1 is SGHAT and CDR2 is FQNNGV. V lost 3 bases and J 3 bases, leaving 17 bases between the germline ends. The chain's CDR3 is CASSLGPVGREETQYF. CDR3 nucleotides: TGTGCCAGCAGCTTGGGGCCCGTCGGGAGAGAAGAGACCCAGTACTTC.

This clone occurred a few times. The rearrangement joins TRBV7-9 to TRBJ1-1; the D is unclear. Between the trimmed V and J ends, which lost 6 bases and 5 bases, there was a span of 10 bases. There are 12 residues in the CDR3. Germline V lookup: CDR1 SEHNR, CDR2 FQNEAQ (reference sequence). CDR3 residues: CASSPRWTEAFF. Here the CDR3 DNA reads TGTGCCAGCAGTCCGAGGTGGACTGAAGCTTTCTTT.

The chain carries TRBV7-2 and TRBJ1-3; a weak D match, TRBD1 (6 bases). The germline gives CDR1 SGHTA, CDR2 FQGNSA. The CDR3 is 18 residues long. The V and J ends lost 6 bases and 3 bases respectively, with 24 bases between them. The CDR3 DNA is TGTGCCAGCAGTCTCGTGGGTCGGACGGGGGCTTTTGGAAACACCATATATTTT. Its translation: CASSLVGRTGAFGNTIYF. Drawing the rest from reference TRBV7-2 and TRBJ1-3, the complete variable domain is GAGVSQSPSNKVTEKGKDVELRCDPISGHTALYWYRQSLGQGLEFLIYFQGNSAPDKSGLPSDRFSAERTGGSVSTLTIQRTQQEDSAVYLCASSLVGRTGAFGNTIYFGEGSWLTVV.

The chain joins TRBV6-6 to TRBJ2-7; D is unclear. Germline CDR1 MNHNY, CDR2 SVGAGI (reference sequence). The CDR3 extends over 11 amino acids. The V end lost 4 bases, the J end lost 10 bases, and 11 bases lay between the germline ends. For the CDR3, the DNA is TGTGCCAGCAGTTCTTACGACCATCAGTACTTC. Amino acids: CASSSYDHQYF.

The chain combines TRBV18 with TRBJ2-7; TRBD2 matches at 9 bases. V trimming: 0 bases; J trimming: 2 bases; junction bases outside the gene matches: 2. The CDR3 totals 15 residues. CDR1 and CDR2 (germline): KGHSH, LQKENI. CDR3 residues: CASSPPASGAYEQYF. CDR3 sequence (DNA): TGTGCCAGCTCACCACCCGCTAGCGGGGCCTACGAGCAGTACTTC.

The chain couples TRBV19 to TRBJ1-1; TRBD1 might be the D (6 bases). Trimming cost V 6 bases and J 3 bases, with 8 bases left between them. This CDR3 has 12 residues. Germline V gene sequence: CDR1 LNHDA, CDR2 SQIVND (reference sequence). The DNA of the CDR3 is TGTGCCAGTAGGGGGACATACACTGAAGCTTTCTTT. Protein product: CASRGTYTEAFF. Full variable domain (rest looked up from reference TRBV19 and TRBJ1-1): DGGITQSPKYLFRKEGQNVTLSCEQNLNHDAMYWYRQDPGQGLRLIYYSQIVNDFQKGDIAEGYSVSREKKESFPLTVTSAQKNPTAFYLCASRGTYTEAFFGQGTRLTVV.

This chain connects TRBV5-1 to TRBJ1-4, with TRBD1 matching over 9 bases. The germline V gene encodes CDR1 SGHRS and CDR2 YFSETQ. The V segment lost 0 bases and the J segment 7 bases; nucleotides outside the gene matches: 4. The CDR3 spans 15 residues. CDR3 coding DNA: TGCGCCAGCAGCTTGGACAGGGGGCGCGGTGAAAAACTGTTTTTT. Protein sequence: CASSLDRGRGEKLFF.

This rearrangement joins TRBV27 to TRBJ1-3; D unclear. Germline values: CDR1 MNHEY, CDR2 SMNVEV (reference sequence). CDR3 length: 13 amino acids. The ends were cut back, 2 bases at V and 3 bases at J, with 5 bases in the middle. The CDR3 sequence is CASSLMIGNTIYF. The CDR3 DNA sequence: TGTGCCAGCAGTTTAATGATTGGAAACACCATATATTTT.

The V gene is TRBV15, the J gene TRBJ1-5, with 10 bases fitting TRBD1. With 1 base clipped from V and 2 bases from J, the junction kept 5 bases outside the gene matches. The CDR3 contains 17 residues. The germline V gene has CDR1 LNHNV and CDR2 YYDKDF (reference sequence). The CDR3 protein is CATSRATGTGGNQPQHF. CDR3 DNA: TGTGCCACCAGCAGAGCCACCGGGACAGGGGGCAATCAGCCCCAGCATTTT.

This clone is a singleton in its sample. The J gene is TRBJ1-4, the V gene TRBV19; weak D call: TRBD1 (5 bases). Germline-derived CDR1 and CDR2 are LNHDA and SQIVND (reference sequence). Trimming pared 6 bases from V and 8 bases from J, leaving 10 bases between. This CDR3 region has 12 residues. The CDR3 sequence is CASSTRGEKLFF. CDR3 bases: TGTGCCAGTAGCACGCGGGGGGAAAAACTGTTTTTT.

The DNA for the CDR3 is TGTGCCAGTAGTTCCCGACAGGGCCTTAACACCGGGGAGCTGTTTTTT. Amino acid sequence: CASSSRQGLNTGELFF. V usage is TRBV19 and J usage is TRBJ2-2; 7 bases map to TRBD1. Trimming removed 5 bases from V and 2 bases from J; junction bases left unmatched: 8. The length of the CDR3 is 16 residues. Germline V gene sequence: CDR1 LNHDA, CDR2 SQIVND (reference sequence).

The rearrangement links TRBV6-1 to TRBJ1-3; no clear D gene. The CDR3 totals 13 residues. Germline CDR1 reads MNHNS; CDR2 reads SASEGT. V shed 5 bases and J shed 9 bases, with 14 bases lying between them. CDR3 sequence reads: CASSSYPAGTIYF. CDR3 nucleotide sequence: TGTGCCAGCAGTTCCTATCCCGCGGGCACCATATATTTT.